Following are 22 T cell receptor beta chains from one sample sequenced in a study of cytomegalovirus exposure and HLA in healthy donors. 60 Vbeta and 13 Jbeta primers were used in PCR. Using immunoSEQ multiplex PCR, the repertoire was profiled, and TCRdb retains in-frame clones only, with some absent. This sample carries some 150,000 clones, roughly 80% of them seen once, and the ten largest clones take about 4%. Sequencing was done on a sample of PBMCs. All receptors derive from a woman in her thirties or forties in good health and CMV-seronegative.

This sequence joins TRBV2 and TRBJ1-1; tentative D call: TRBD1 (6 bases). CDR3 length: 12 amino acids. Trimming removed 7 bases from V and 2 bases from J, with 8 bases in between. CDR1 SNHLY and CDR2 FYNNEI come from the germline V gene. The CDR3 loop reads CASNRANTEAFF. The CDR3 nucleotides are TGTGCCAGCAACAGGGCAAACACTGAAGCTTTCTTT.

The V gene is TRBV5-8, the J gene TRBJ2-3; 9 nucleotides agree with TRBD2. From germline, CDR1 is SGHTS and CDR2 YDEGEE. CDR3 size: 19 residues. The V and J ends lost 0 bases and 5 bases, in that order; junction bases with no gene match: 16. The chain's CDR3 is CASSLEPLGSAGGEDTQYF. The CDR3 region has the DNA TGTGCCAGCAGCTTGGAGCCCCTAGGTTCTGCGGGAGGGGAAGATACGCAGTATTTT.

This chain links TRBV6-6 with TRBJ2-3; D unresolved. The CDR3 runs 16 residues. V was shortened by 0 bases and J by 1 base, with 11 bases between the two germline ends. Germline V lookup: CDR1 MNHNY, CDR2 SVGAGI (reference sequence). The chain's CDR3 is CASSYSWHPGTDTQYF. In nucleotides, the CDR3 is TGTGCCAGCAGTTACTCTTGGCACCCCGGCACAGATACGCAGTATTTT.

The chain recombines TRBV5-3 with TRBJ2-5; 7 positions agree with TRBD1. TRBV5-3 is an open reading frame whose function is uncertain. This CDR3 contains 13 residues. After removal of 4 bases from V and 10 bases from J, the junction contained 10 bases not matched to a gene. As DNA, the CDR3 is TGTGCCAGAAGCAAGGACAGGCCGAAGGGCCAGTACTTC. Protein sequence: CARSKDRPKGQYF.

The gene calls are TRBV2 and TRBJ1-4; TRBD1 matches at 7 bases. The CDR3 is made up of 15 amino acids. J lost 3 bases, V lost 3 bases, and 4 bases had no gene match. The V gene's germline CDR1 is SNHLY and CDR2 FYNNEI. The CDR3 region is CASSDRDRANEKLFF. The CDR3 coding sequence is TGTGCCAGCAGTGACCGGGACAGAGCTAATGAAAAACTGTTTTTT. Looking up the rest from reference TRBV2 and TRBJ1-4 gives the full variable domain: EPEVTQTPSHQVTQMGQEVILRCVPISNHLYFYWYRQILGQKVEFLVSFYNNEISEKSEIFDDQFSVERPDGSNFTLKIRSTKLEDSAMYFCASSDRDRANEKLFFGSGTQLSVL.

This clone came up once. The J gene is TRBJ2-3, the V gene TRBV5-8, with TRBD2 matching 8 bases. J was trimmed by 6 bases and V by 0 bases; bases with no gene match: 3. Per the germline V gene, CDR1 is SGHTS and CDR2 is YDEGEE. The CDR3 extends over 14 amino acids. The DNA for the CDR3 is TGTGCCAGCAGCTTGGACGGGGGGGGTGATACGCAGTATTTT. Translating gives CASSLDGGGDTQYF.

This chain joins TRBV28 and TRBJ1-5; tentatively, D is TRBD1 (6 bases). The germline V gene encodes CDR1 MDHEN and CDR2 SYDVKM. This CDR3 has 17 residues. With 7 bases removed from V and 4 bases from J, the gap between germline ends came to 23 bases. DNA for the CDR3: TGTGCCAGCACACGACCTAGGGGGGGCATAGGGAATCAGCCCCAGCATTTT. Translated: CASTRPRGGIGNQPQHF.

The chain links TRBV9 to TRBJ2-1; 15 bases fit TRBD2. Per the germline V gene, CDR1 is SGDLS and CDR2 is YYNGEE. With 0 bases clipped from V and 10 bases from J, the junction kept 11 bases outside the gene matches. The CDR3 covers 18 residues. CDR3 protein: CASSVDRRGTSGRMEQFF. The CDR3 coding sequence is TGTGCCAGCAGCGTAGATCGGCGAGGGACTAGCGGGAGGATGGAGCAGTTCTTC. The full variable domain, its missing parts supplied by reference TRBV9 and TRBJ2-1, is DSGVTQTPKHLITATGQRVTLRCSPRSGDLSVYWYQQSLDQGLQFLIQYYNGEERAKGNILERFSAQQFPDLHSELNLSSLELGDSALYFCASSVDRRGTSGRMEQFFGPGTRLTVL.

This clone was recorded a few times. V and J are TRBV29-1 and TRBJ2-3; D might be TRBD2 (6 bases). Germline assignment: CDR1 SQVTM and CDR2 ANQGSEA. The CDR3 consists of 15 residues. V lost 8 bases and J lost 0, with 18 bases in between. This chain's CDR3 is CSSNRLESSTDTQYF. CDR3 nucleotide sequence: TGCAGCTCCAACAGACTAGAGTCTAGCACAGATACGCAGTATTTT.

This rearrangement joins TRBV10-1 to TRBJ1-1; 7 nucleotides agree with TRBD1. The CDR3 is 14 residues long. V was clipped by 2 bases and J by 5 bases; unmatched bases: 5. Germline V CDR1 and CDR2: WNHNN, SYGVQD (reference sequence). The CDR3 here is CASSEGRGVTEAFF. CDR3 nucleotide sequence: TGCGCCAGCAGTGAGGGCAGGGGGGTTACTGAAGCTTTCTTT.

The V call is TRBV11-1, the J call TRBJ1-1, with D hard to call. CDR1 SGHAT and CDR2 FQDESV come from the germline V gene (reference sequence). The CDR3 spans 17 residues. V lost 1 base, J lost 1 base, and 16 bases lay in between. In nucleotides, the CDR3 is TGTGCCAGCAGCTTAGGGCTGAGGTCAGAGGAGAACACTGAAGCTTTCTTT. It specifies CASSLGLRSEENTEAFF.

This chain uses TRBV7-8 with TRBJ2-7, with D possibly being TRBD2 (6 bases). The V gene's germline CDR1 is SGHVS and CDR2 FQNEAQ. This CDR3 is 14 amino acids long. Trimming left V 3 bases short and J 0 bases short, with 9 bases between. The CDR3 loop reads CASSLAGNSYEQYF. The CDR3 DNA reads as TGTGCCAGCAGCTTGGCGGGGAACTCCTACGAGCAGTACTTC.

This rearrangement joins TRBV13 to TRBJ2-3; 7 nucleotides match TRBD2. Per the germline V gene, CDR1 is PRHDT and CDR2 is FYEKMQ (reference sequence). V was clipped by 5 bases and J by 6 bases; unmatched bases: 5. The CDR3 consists of 13 residues. The CDR3 coding sequence is TGTGCCAGCAGCGCCTCCGGGAGGGATACGCAGTATTTT. This translates into CASSASGRDTQYF.

This chain uses TRBV6-1 with TRBJ2-3; 8 bases are shared with TRBD2. This CDR3 contains 15 residues. V trimming: 7 bases; J trimming: 3 bases; junction bases outside the gene matches: 9. The germline V gene encodes CDR1 MNHNS and CDR2 SASEGT. CDR3 amino acids: CASMSGRAGTDTQYF. CDR3 DNA: TGTGCCAGCATGTCCGGGAGGGCCGGGACAGATACGCAGTATTTT.

Note on this clone: At one of its ends the junction is not consistent with the germline gene, which may arise from a read error. This chain links TRBV4-2 with TRBJ1-2, with D perhaps matching TRBD1 (5 bases). This CDR3 comprises 15 residues. Germline CDR1 reads LGHNA; CDR2 reads YNFKEQ. The CDR3 DNA reads TGTGCCAGCAACCAACGCCAGGGAGGGCTCTATGGCTACACCTTC. Translated: CASNQRQGGLYGYTF.

This clone has a single count. The chain uses TRBV28 and TRBJ1-1, with 12 nucleotides matching TRBD1. The germline CDR1 and CDR2 sequences are MDHEN and SYDVKM. Losses at the gene ends were 6 bases for V and 5 bases for J; bases not matched to a gene: 4. This CDR3 region has 14 residues. The CDR3 nucleotides are TGTGCCAGCAGGGGACAGGGGGCGGGGACTGAAGCTTTCTTT. It is translated as CASRGQGAGTEAFF.

CDR3 in amino acids: CASSQDRTEVSYEQYF. CDR3 sequence (DNA): TGCGCCAGCAGCCAAGATCGGACAGAAGTCTCCTACGAGCAGTACTTC. The chain employs TRBV4-1 and TRBJ2-7, with a tentative D call TRBD1 (6 bases). This CDR3 spans 16 amino acids. CDR1 is MGHRA, CDR2 YSYEKL, per germline. Trimming pared 0 bases from V and 0 bases from J, leaving 12 bases between.

The J gene is TRBJ1-1, the V gene TRBV7-9, with 9 bases fitting TRBD1. V dropped 1 base and J dropped 4; count of bases not matched to a gene: 1. This CDR3 is 14 amino acids long. CDR1 is SEHNR and CDR2 is FQNEAQ in the germline V gene (reference sequence). The DNA for the CDR3 is TGTGCCAGCAGCTTAGAGACAGGGGGCACTGAAGCTTTCTTT. It specifies CASSLETGGTEAFF.

This chain uses TRBV29-1 with TRBJ1-3, with D maybe TRBD1 (6 bases). This CDR3 comprises 14 residues. Germline CDR1 and CDR2: SQVTM and ANQGSEA. V was shortened by 7 bases and J by 2 bases, with 15 bases between the two germline ends. CDR3 DNA: TGCAGCGCCGCGCGTGACAGGCCTGGAAACACCATATATTTT. Translation gives CSAARDRPGNTIYF.

This clone was seen a single time. V gene TRBV10-1 combines with J gene TRBJ2-7, with a tentative D call TRBD1 (5 bases). Trimming shortened V by 0 bases and J by 3 bases, and 12 bases separated the two germline ends. Germline V lookup: CDR1 WNHNN, CDR2 SYGVQD (reference sequence). The CDR3 is 15 amino acids. This chain's CDR3 is CASSESKGRLYEQYF. CDR3 DNA: TGCGCCAGCAGTGAGTCGAAGGGGCGTCTCTACGAGCAGTACTTC.

The chain has TRBV11-3 and TRBJ2-5, with D unresolved. This CDR3 contains 13 residues. V was pared by 3 bases and J by 3 bases, with 8 bases between. Germline V gene lookup returns CDR1 SGHNT and CDR2 YENEEA. This CDR3 is CASSFEVEETQYF. CDR3 bases: TGTGCCAGCAGCTTCGAGGTCGAAGAGACCCAGTACTTC.

Written as DNA, the CDR3 is TGTGCCAGCAGGAGGGGACATGGCCAGAACACTGAAGCTTTCTTT. Amino acids: CASRRGHGQNTEAFF. The V call is TRBV2, the J call TRBJ1-1, with D perhaps TRBD1 (6 bases). Germline V lookup: CDR1 SNHLY, CDR2 FYNNEI. This CDR3 region has 15 residues. The V end was cut by 6 bases, the J end by 1 base, with 15 bases between. The full variable domain, rest sourced from reference TRBV2 and TRBJ1-1, is EPEVTQTPSHQVTQMGQEVILRCVPISNHLYFYWYRQILGQKVEFLVSFYNNEISEKSEIFDDQFSVERPDGSNFTLKIRSTKLEDSAMYFCASRRGHGQNTEAFFGQGTRLTVV.